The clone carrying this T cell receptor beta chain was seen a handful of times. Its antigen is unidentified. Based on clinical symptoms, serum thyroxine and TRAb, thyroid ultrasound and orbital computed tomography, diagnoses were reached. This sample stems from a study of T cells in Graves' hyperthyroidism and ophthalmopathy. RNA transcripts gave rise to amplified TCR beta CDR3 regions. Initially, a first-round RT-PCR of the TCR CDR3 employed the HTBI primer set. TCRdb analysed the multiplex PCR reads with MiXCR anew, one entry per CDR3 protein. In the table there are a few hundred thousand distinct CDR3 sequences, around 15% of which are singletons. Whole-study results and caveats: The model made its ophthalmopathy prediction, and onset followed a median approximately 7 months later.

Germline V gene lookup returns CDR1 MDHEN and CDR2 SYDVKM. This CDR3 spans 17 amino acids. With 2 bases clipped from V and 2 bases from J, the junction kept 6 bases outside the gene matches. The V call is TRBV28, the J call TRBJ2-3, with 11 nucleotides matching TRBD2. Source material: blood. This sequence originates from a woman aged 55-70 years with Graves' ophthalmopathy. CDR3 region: CASSLRLAGTSTDTQYF. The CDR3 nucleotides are TGTGCCAGCAGTTTAAGACTAGCGGGAACATCCACAGATACGCAGTATTTT.